The T cell receptor beta chain described here comes from a study of shared clonotypes between healthy human individuals. The study's findings and limits: The study found lower generation probabilities in non-shared clonotypes than in those shared by all four donors. Sequencing depth was expected to influence donor clonotype sharing.

This clone appeared a single time. What it binds is unknown. CDR1 SGHTA and CDR2 FQGNSA come from the germline V gene. Trimming took 1 base from V and 3 from J, leaving 9 bases between them. CDR3 size: 14 residues. TCRdb keeps only in-frame clones here, not all; method: immunoSEQ multiplex PCR. The sample records some 1 million clones, approximately 70% being singletons. This chain joins TRBV7-2 and TRBJ1-1; the D is unclear. Sequenced sample: memory CD4+ T cells sorted from blood. The subset denotes: CD45RA-negative fraction. The receptor was derived from a man aged 18-30 years in good health. The CDR3 is CASSLDRTDTEAFF. The CDR3 bases are TGTGCCAGCAGCTTAGACAGAACCGACACTGAAGCTTTCTTT.